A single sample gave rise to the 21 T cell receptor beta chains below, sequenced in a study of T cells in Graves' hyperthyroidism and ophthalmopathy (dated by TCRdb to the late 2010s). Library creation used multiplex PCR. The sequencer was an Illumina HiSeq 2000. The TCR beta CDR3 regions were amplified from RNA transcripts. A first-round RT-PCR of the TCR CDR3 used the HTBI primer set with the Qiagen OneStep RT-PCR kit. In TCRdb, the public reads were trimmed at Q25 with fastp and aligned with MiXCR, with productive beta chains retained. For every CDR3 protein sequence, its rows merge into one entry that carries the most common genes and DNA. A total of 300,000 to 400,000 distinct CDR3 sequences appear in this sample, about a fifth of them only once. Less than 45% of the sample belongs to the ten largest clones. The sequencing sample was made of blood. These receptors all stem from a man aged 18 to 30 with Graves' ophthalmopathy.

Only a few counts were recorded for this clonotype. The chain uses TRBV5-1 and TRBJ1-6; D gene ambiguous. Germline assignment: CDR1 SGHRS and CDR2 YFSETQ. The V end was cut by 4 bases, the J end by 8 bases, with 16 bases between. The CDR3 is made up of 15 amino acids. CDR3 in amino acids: CASSPFTDGDSPLHF. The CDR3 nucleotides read TGCGCCAGCAGCCCTTTTACGGACGGGGATTCACCCCTCCACTTT.

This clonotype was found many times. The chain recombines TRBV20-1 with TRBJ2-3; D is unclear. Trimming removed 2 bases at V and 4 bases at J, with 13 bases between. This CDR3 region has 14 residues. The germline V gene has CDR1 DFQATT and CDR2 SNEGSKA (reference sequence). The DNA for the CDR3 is TGCAGTGCTAGATCGAGCGCGGCACCAGATACGCAGTATTTT. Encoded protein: CSARSSAAPDTQYF.

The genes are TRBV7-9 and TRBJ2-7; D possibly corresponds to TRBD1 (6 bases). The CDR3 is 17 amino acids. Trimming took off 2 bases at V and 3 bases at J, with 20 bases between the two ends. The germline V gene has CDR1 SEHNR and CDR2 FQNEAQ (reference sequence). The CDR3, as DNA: TGTGCCAGCAGCTTACCGGGCAGGACAGCGACCGTCTACGAGCAGTACTTC. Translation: CASSLPGRTATVYEQYF.

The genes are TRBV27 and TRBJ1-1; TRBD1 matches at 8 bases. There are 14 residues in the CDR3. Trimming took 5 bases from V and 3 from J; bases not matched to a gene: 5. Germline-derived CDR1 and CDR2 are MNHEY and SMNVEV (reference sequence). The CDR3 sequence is CASSPRTGYTEAFF. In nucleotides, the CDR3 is TGTGCCAGCAGTCCCCGGACAGGGTACACTGAAGCTTTCTTT.

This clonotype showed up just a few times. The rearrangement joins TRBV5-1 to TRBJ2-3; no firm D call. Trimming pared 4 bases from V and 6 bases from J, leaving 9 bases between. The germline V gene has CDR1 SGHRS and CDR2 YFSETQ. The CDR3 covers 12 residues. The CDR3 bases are TGCGCCAGCAGCCCCCGTCAGGATACGCAGTATTTT. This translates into CASSPRQDTQYF.

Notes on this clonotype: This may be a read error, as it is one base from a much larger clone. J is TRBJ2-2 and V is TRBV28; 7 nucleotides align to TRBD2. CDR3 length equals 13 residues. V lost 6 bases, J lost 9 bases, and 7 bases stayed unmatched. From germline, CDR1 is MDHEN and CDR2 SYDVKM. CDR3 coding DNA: TGTGCCAGCAGCCTCGGGGGGATCAGGGAGCTGTTTTTT. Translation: CASSLGGIRELFF.

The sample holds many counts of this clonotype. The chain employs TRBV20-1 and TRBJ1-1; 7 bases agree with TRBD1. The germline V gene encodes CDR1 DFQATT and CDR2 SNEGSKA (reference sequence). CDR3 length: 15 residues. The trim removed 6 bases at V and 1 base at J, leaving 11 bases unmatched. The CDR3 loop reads CSAPRQGPSNTEAFF. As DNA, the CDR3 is TGCAGTGCCCCCAGACAGGGTCCTTCGAACACTGAAGCTTTCTTT.

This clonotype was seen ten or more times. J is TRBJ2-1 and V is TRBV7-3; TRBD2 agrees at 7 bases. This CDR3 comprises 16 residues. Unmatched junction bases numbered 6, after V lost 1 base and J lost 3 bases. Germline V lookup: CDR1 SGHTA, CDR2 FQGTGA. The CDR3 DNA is TGTGCCAGCAGCTTAAGGGCAGGCGGGGGCTACAATGAGCAGTTCTTC. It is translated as CASSLRAGGGYNEQFF.

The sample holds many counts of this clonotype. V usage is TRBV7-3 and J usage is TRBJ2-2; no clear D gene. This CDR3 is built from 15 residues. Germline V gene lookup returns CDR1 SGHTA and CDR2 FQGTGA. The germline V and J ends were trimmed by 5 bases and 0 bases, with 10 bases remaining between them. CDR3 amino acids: CASSHSPSNTGELFF. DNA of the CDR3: TGTGCCAGCAGCCACAGCCCCTCGAACACCGGGGAGCTGTTTTTT. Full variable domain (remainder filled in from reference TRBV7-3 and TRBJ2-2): GAGVSQTPSNKVTEKGKYVELRCDPISGHTALYWYRQSLGQGPEFLIYFQGTGAADDSGLPNDRFFAVRPEGSVSTLKIQRTERGDSAVYLCASSHSPSNTGELFFGEGSRLTVL.

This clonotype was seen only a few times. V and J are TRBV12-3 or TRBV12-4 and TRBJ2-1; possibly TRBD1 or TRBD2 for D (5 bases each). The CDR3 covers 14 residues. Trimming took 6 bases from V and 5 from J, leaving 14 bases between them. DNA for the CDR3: TGTGCCAGCAGAACCGGGACGGGACACAATGAGCAGTTCTTC. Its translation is CASRTGTGHNEQFF.

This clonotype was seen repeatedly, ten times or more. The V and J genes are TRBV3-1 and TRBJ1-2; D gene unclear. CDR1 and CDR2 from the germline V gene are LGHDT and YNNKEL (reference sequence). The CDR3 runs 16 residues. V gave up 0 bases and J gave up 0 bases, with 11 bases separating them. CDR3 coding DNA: TGTGCCAGCAGCCAAGATTCAGGCCCAGCTAACTATGGCTACACCTTC. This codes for CASSQDSGPANYGYTF.

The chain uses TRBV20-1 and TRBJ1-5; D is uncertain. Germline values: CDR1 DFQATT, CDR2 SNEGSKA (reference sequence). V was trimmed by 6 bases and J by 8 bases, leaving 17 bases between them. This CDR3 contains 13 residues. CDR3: CSALVEPGKPQHF. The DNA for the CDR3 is TGCAGTGCACTCGTAGAGCCGGGGAAGCCCCAGCATTTT.

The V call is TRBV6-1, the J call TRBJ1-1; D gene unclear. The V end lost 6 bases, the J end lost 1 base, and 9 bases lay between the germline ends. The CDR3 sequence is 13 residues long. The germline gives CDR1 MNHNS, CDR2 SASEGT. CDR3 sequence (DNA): TGTGCCAGCAGCGAGCCTTCGAACACTGAAGCTTTCTTT. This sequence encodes CASSEPSNTEAFF.

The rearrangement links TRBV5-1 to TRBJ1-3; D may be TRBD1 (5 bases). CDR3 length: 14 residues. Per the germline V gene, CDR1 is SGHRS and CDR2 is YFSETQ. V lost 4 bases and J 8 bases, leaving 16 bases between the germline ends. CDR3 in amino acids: CASSPGTDWDTIYF. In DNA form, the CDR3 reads TGCGCCAGCAGCCCAGGGACTGACTGGGACACCATATATTTT.

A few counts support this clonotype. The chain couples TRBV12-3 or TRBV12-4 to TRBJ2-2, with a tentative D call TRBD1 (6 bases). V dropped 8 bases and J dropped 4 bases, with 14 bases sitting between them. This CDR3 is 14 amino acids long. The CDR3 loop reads CASSTRGTTGELFF. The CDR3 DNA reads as TGTGCCAGCTCCACGAGGGGGACCACCGGGGAGCTGTTTTTT.

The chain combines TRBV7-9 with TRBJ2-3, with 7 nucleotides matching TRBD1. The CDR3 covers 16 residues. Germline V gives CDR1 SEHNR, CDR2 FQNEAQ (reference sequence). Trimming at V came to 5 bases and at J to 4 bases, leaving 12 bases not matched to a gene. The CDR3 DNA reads TGTGCCAGCAGCCCCCACCGGGACAGCCGTCCAGATACGCAGTATTTT. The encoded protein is CASSPHRDSRPDTQYF.

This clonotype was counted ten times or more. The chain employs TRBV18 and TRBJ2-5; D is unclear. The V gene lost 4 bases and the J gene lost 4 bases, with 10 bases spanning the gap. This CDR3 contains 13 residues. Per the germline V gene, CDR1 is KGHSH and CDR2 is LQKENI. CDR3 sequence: CASSRGVGETQYF. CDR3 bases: TGTGCCAGCTCACGAGGAGTGGGAGAGACCCAGTACTTC.

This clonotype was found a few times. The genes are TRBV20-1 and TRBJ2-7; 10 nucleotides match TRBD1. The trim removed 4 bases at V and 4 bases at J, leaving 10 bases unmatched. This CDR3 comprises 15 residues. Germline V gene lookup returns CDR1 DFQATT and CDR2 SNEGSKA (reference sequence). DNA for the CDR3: TGCAGTGCTATCGCACGACAGGGGGCAGGGTACGAGCAGTACTTC. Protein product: CSAIARQGAGYEQYF.

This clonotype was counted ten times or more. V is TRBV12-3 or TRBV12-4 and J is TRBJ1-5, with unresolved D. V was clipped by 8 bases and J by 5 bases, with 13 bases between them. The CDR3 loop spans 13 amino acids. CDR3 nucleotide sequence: TGTGCCAGCTGCGTAGCGGAGTATCAGCCCCAGCATTTT. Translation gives CASCVAEYQPQHF.

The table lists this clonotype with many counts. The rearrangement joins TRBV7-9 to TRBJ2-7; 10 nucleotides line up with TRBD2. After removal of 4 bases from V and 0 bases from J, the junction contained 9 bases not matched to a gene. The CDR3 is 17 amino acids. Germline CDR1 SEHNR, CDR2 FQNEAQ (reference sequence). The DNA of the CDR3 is TGTGCCAGCAGCTCGCTTCCTAGCGGGGGCCTCTCCTACGAGCAGTACTTC. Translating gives CASSSLPSGGLSYEQYF.

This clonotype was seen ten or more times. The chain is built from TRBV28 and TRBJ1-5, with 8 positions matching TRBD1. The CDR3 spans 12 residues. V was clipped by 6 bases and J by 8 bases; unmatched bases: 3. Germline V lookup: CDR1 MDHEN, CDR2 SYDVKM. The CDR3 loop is CASRQGEEPQHF. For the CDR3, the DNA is TGTGCCAGCAGACAGGGGGAAGAGCCCCAGCATTTT.